The rows below give T cell receptor beta chains drawn from one sample of a study of long-term antiretroviral therapy in people with HIV. Sequencing was performed with immunoSEQ multiplex PCR; in TCRdb, only in-frame clones are kept and a portion is missing. The sample yields roughly 29,000 clones, approximately 85% seen once. This specimen consisted of unsorted PBMCs, obtained 3 years after starting antiretroviral therapy. All receptors come from a man in his forties or fifties with HIV. CDR3s include the opening cysteine and the closing phenylalanine or tryptophan. A D gene is named only where the DNA matches it firmly. Expanded clones are given a class, and other clones once, few, many or no size at all.

8	-	TRBV2	TRBJ2-1	-	TGTGCCAGCCCCGAGCAGTTCTTC	CASPEQFF
15	-	TRBV7-2	TRBJ2-7	TRBD2	TGTGCCAGCAGCAACCCGGGACTAGACTCCTACGAGCAGTACTTC	CASSNPGLDSYEQYF
13	-	TRBV10-1	TRBJ2-3	-	TGCGCCAGCAGTGAGACAGTCGCAGATACGCAGTATTTT	CASSETVADTQYF
15	once	TRBV7-2	TRBJ2-7	-	TGTGCCAGCAGCTTAGTGGGCGGCAGGGACTACGAGCAGTACTTC	CASSLVGGRDYEQYF
14	-	TRBV6-6	TRBJ1-1	TRBD1	TGTGCCAGCAGTAACACAGGGGGCCCCCCTGAAGCTTTCTTT	CASSNTGGPPEAFF
14	-	TRBV30	TRBJ2-7	-	TGTGCCTGGAGTACGGGGGTTGGCTCCTACGAGCAGTACTTC	CAWSTGVGSYEQYF
18	-	TRBV6-1	TRBJ2-3	-	TGTGCCAGCAGGGAAGGCACCCTCCAAGGGGGTAGCACAGATACGCAGTATTTT	CASREGTLQGGSTDTQYF
12	-	TRBV21-1	TRBJ2-7	-	TGTGCCAGCAGCCCCCCCGGCTACGAGCAGTACTTC	CASSPPGYEQYF
16	-	TRBV28	TRBJ1-1	-	TGTGCCAGCAAGTTAGGGGGGACGGGGTCGAACACTGAAGCTTTCTTT	CASKLGGTGSNTEAFF
16	-	TRBV5-1	TRBJ2-5	-	TGCGCCAGCAGCTTGGTCCCCTCCGTACGTTGGGAGACCCAGTACTTC	CASSLVPSVRWETQYF
15	-	TRBV11-2	TRBJ2-7	-	TGTGCCAGCAGCTTAGACCCCGGATCTTCCTACGAGCAGTACTTC	CASSLDPGSSYEQYF
18	-	TRBV7-8	TRBJ1-5	-	TGTGCCAGCAGCCCTACCCGACCAGGGCTCGGGAGTCATCAGCCCCAGCATTTT	CASSPTRPGLGSHQPQHF
15	once	TRBV7-9	TRBJ2-1	TRBD2	TGTGCCAGCAGCTTAGTCCTAGCGGGGGGGAATGAGCAGTTCTTC	CASSLVLAGGNEQFF
17	-	TRBV11-2	TRBJ1-3	-	TGTGCCAGCAGCTTATTATTAGGCTCGGGCTCTGGAAACACCATATATTTT	CASSLLLGSGSGNTIYF
17	-	TRBV7-2	TRBJ2-5	TRBD2	TGTGCCAGCAGCCTGGGTGGGAGGGCGCAAGGGGTAGAGACCCAGTACTTC	CASSLGGRAQGVETQYF
15	-	TRBV7-9	TRBJ2-7	TRBD2	TGTGCCAGCAGCCTCGGAACTAGCGGAACCTACGAGCAGTACTTC	CASSLGTSGTYEQYF
16	-	TRBV11-2	TRBJ2-1	TRBD2	TGTGCCAGCAGCTTAGATGCGGGGGAACTAGCGGGAGTGCAGTTCTTC	CASSLDAGELAGVQFF
15	-	TRBV6-1	TRBJ2-6	TRBD1	TGTGCCACCTTGGCAGGGGGCTCTGGGGCCAACGTCCTGACTTTC	CATLAGGSGANVLTF
13	-	TRBV2	TRBJ1-1	-	TGTGCCAGCGGCATTAGGTTAAACACTGAAGCTTTCTTT	CASGIRLNTEAFF
11	-	TRBV11-2	TRBJ2-1	-	TGTGCCAGCAGCCGGGGTGTAGAGCTGTTCTTC	CASSRGVELFF
13	-	TRBV18	TRBJ1-1	-	TGTGCCAGCTCGCTAGAATGGAACACTGAAGCTTTCTTT	CASSLEWNTEAFF
16	-	TRBV7-5	TRBJ2-1	-	TGTGCCAGAAGCCCTAAAACTAGCGGGGATGGGATTGAGCAGTTCTTC	CARSPKTSGDGIEQFF
13	-	TRBV19	TRBJ1-5	-	TGTGCCAGTGGACAGCGGCCTAATCAGCCCCAGCATTTT	CASGQRPNQPQHF
14	few	TRBV5-8	TRBJ1-6	-	TGTGCCAGCAGCTTAAAGGGCGGTAATTCACCCCTCCACTTT	CASSLKGGNSPLHF
13	-	TRBV6-6	TRBJ1-5	-	TGTGCCAGCAGTTACGGGTCCAATCAGCCCCAGCATTTT	CASSYGSNQPQHF
14	-	TRBV10-3	TRBJ2-5	-	TGTGCCACATCAATGACCGGGACATCGGGGACCCAGTACTTC	CATSMTGTSGTQYF
15	-	TRBV10-3	TRBJ2-7	TRBD1	TGTGCCATCAGCCTCAGACAGGGACCCCGCTACGAGCAGTACTTC	CAISLRQGPRYEQYF
15	once	TRBV6-5	TRBJ2-1	TRBD2	TGTGCCAGCAGTCAGCCTTTAGCGGGAGTGAGTGAGCAGTTCTTC	CASSQPLAGVSEQFF
15	once	TRBV25-1	TRBJ1-5	TRBD1	TGTGCCAGCAGCGGGACAGGGGAAGGCAATCAGCCCCAGCATTTT	CASSGTGEGNQPQHF
16	-	TRBV7-8	TRBJ2-6	-	TGTGCCAGCAGCCAGTGGGCCGCCTCTGGGGCCAACGTCCTGACTTTC	CASSQWAASGANVLTF
13	-	TRBV6-5	TRBJ1-4	-	TGTGCCAGCAGCGGGGGCGCCGGGGAAAAACTGTTTTTT	CASSGGAGEKLFF
12	-	TRBV29-1	TRBJ2-2	-	TGCAGCGCCCGCTGGCCCCCCGGGGAGCTGTTTTTT	CSARWPPGELFF
14	-	TRBV5-5	TRBJ1-2	-	TGTGCCAGCAGCCTCCGGGACATTTTTTATGGCTACACCTTC	CASSLRDIFYGYTF
14	-	TRBV12-5	TRBJ2-7	TRBD2	TGTGCTAGTGCCCCGGGACTAGGGACCTACGAGCAGTACTTC	CASAPGLGTYEQYF
15	-	TRBV6-6	TRBJ2-2	TRBD1	TGTGCCAGCAGTACGGACAGGCGGAACACCGGGGAGCTGTTTTTT	CASSTDRRNTGELFF
16	-	TRBV27	TRBJ1-2	TRBD1	TGTGCCAGCAGTTCCCTCGGACAGGGAGCTAACTATGGCTACACCTTC	CASSSLGQGANYGYTF
14	once	TRBV7-8	TRBJ2-3	-	TGTGCCAGCAGCCGCGAAGATTATCAAGATACGCAGTATTTT	CASSREDYQDTQYF
17	-	TRBV7-2	TRBJ2-6	-	TGTGCCAGCAGCATGACAGGTTGGAACTCTGGGGCCAACGTCCTGACTTTC	CASSMTGWNSGANVLTF
14	-	TRBV5-1	TRBJ2-3	-	TGCGCCAGCAGTTACACCGGTTTCACAGATACGCAGTATTTT	CASSYTGFTDTQYF
14	-	TRBV28	TRBJ2-2	-	TGTGCCAGCAGTTCCGTTACAGGGATCGGGGAGCTGTTTTTT	CASSSVTGIGELFF
17	-	TRBV28	TRBJ1-1	TRBD1	TGTGCCAGCAGTTTACCCACAGGGGGCGATTCGAACACTGAAGCTTTCTTT	CASSLPTGGDSNTEAFF
15	-	TRBV4-1	TRBJ1-6	-	TGCGCCAGCAGCCAAGAGGGGGGGCCGAATTCACCCCTCCACTTT	CASSQEGGPNSPLHF
16	-	TRBV5-1	TRBJ2-7	TRBD1	TGCGCCAGCTCCCGTATCGGGGGACAGGGGACCTACGAGCAGTACTTC	CASSRIGGQGTYEQYF
11	-	TRBV5-1	TRBJ2-7	-	TGCGCCAGCAGCTTGTCCGGCGAGCAGTACTTC	CASSLSGEQYF
13	-	TRBV5-1	TRBJ2-3	TRBD2	TGCGCCAGCCGACTAGCGGGGGGAGATACGCAGTATTTT	CASRLAGGDTQYF
15	-	TRBV10-3	TRBJ2-1	TRBD1	TGTGCCATCAGTGAGAGACAGGGGGCCTACAATGAGCAGTTCTTC	CAISERQGAYNEQFF
16	-	TRBV25-1	TRBJ2-1	TRBD1	TGTGCCAGCAGCGCGGGGACAGGGGGTATCTACAATGAGCAGTTCTTC	CASSAGTGGIYNEQFF
16	-	TRBV7-6	TRBJ1-1	-	TGTGCCAGCATCCCCGGGTCGTGGACACCAAACACTGAAGCTTTCTTT	CASIPGSWTPNTEAFF
15	-	TRBV10-3	TRBJ1-2	-	TGTGCCATCAGTGCGGGGACTGGTACCAACTATGGCTACACCTTC	CAISAGTGTNYGYTF
14	few	TRBV6-5	TRBJ2-1	TRBD1	TGTGCCAGCAGTCTAGGACAGGGGGGGTATGAGCAGTTCTTC	CASSLGQGGYEQFF
16	once	TRBV6-1	TRBJ1-5	-	TGTGCCAGCAGTGGACTAACAGGTTATAGCAATCAGCCCCAGCATTTT	CASSGLTGYSNQPQHF
15	-	TRBV5-1	TRBJ1-1	TRBD1	TGCGCCAGCAGGGATCTGGACAGGGTTGCCACTGAAGCTTTCTTT	CASRDLDRVATEAFF
15	-	TRBV5-1	TRBJ2-3	TRBD1	TGCGCCAGCAGCTCCCGGGACAGGGGCACAGATACGCAGTATTTT	CASSSRDRGTDTQYF
13	few	TRBV4-1	TRBJ2-7	TRBD1	TGCGCCAGCAGCCAGGGGACAGGCTACGAGCAGTACTTC	CASSQGTGYEQYF
17	-	TRBV9	TRBJ2-3	TRBD1	TGTGCCAGCAGCGTAGAAGGAGGGACAGGGGGCACAGATACGCAGTATTTT	CASSVEGGTGGTDTQYF
15	-	TRBV7-2	TRBJ1-4	-	TGTGCCAGCAGCTTAAGTCCAGGGCTCGGGGAAAAACTGTTTTTT	CASSLSPGLGEKLFF
13	-	TRBV11-3	TRBJ1-2	-	TGTGCCAGCAGCGACAGGTTTAACTATGGCTACACCTTC	CASSDRFNYGYTF